This TCR beta chain originates from a study of T cell responses to AZD1222 COVID-19 vaccine. Broader study findings: Among those given AZD1222, only six were seropositive at baseline.

To note about this clone: The antigen is not known.

CDR3 length: 15 residues. Data came from immunoSEQ multiplex PCR; TCRdb stores just in-frame clones and leaves some out. The table has about 70,000 clones, roughly 85% seen once. The rearrangement links TRBV21-1 to TRBJ2-1; TRBD2 was called by the table and not checked on the DNA. TRBV21-1 is listed as a pseudogene. This clonotype originated in an adult who received the AZD1222 COVID-19 vaccine. This specimen was peripheral blood, taken 28 days after the second AZD1222 dose. The CDR3 region has the DNA TGTGCCAGCATCTTTCGGGAGGGAACCTACAATGAGCAGTTCTTC. The encoded protein is CASIFREGTYNEQFF.